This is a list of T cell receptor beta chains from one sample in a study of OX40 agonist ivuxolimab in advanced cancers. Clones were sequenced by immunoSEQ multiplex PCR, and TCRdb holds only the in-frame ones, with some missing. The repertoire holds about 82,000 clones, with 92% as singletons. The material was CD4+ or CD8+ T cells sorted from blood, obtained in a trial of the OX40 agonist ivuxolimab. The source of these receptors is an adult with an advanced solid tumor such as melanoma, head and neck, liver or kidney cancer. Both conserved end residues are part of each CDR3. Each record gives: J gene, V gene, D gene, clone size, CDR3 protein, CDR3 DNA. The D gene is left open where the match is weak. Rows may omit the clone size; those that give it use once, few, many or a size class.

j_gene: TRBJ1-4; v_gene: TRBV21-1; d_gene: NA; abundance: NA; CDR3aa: CASSLWGTGIGKLFF; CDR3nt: NA
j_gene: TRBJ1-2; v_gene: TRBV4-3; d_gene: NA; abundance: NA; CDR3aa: CASSQDGVMANYGYTF; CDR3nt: TGCGCCAGCAGCCAAGATGGGGTAATGGCTAACTATGGCTACACCTTC
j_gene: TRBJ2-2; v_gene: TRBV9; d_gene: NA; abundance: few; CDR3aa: CASSVVAGELFF; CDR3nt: TGTGCCAGCAGCGTAGTGGCCGGGGAGCTGTTTTTT
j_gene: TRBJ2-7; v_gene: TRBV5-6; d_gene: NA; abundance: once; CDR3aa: CASSLGRSYEQYF; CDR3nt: TGTGCCAGCAGCTTGGGTCGCTCCTACGAGCAGTACTTC
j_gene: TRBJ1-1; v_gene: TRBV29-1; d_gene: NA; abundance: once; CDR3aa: CSVEIGTEAFF; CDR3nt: TGCAGCGTTGAGATAGGGACTGAAGCTTTCTTT
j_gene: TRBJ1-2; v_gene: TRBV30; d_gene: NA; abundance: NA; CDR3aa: CAWSVLSNYGYTF; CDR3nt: TGTGCCTGGAGTGTTTTGAGTAACTATGGCTACACCTTC
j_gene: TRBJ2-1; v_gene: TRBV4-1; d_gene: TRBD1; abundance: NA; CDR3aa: CASSQTGTGEHNEQFF; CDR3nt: TGCGCCAGCAGCCAAACCGGGACAGGCGAACACAATGAGCAGTTCTTC
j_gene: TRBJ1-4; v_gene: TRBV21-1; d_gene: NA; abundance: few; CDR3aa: CASSKVGGPPDWDEKLFF; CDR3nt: TGTGCCAGCAGCAAAGTAGGAGGGCCGCCTGATTGGGATGAAAAACTGTTTTTT
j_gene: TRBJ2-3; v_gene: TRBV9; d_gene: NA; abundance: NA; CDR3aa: CASSAEEHSTDTQYF; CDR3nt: TGTGCCAGCAGCGCAGAGGAGCACAGCACAGATACGCAGTATTTT
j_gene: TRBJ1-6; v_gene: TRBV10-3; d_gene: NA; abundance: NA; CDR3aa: CAIKQDRDSPLHF; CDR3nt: TGTGCCATCAAGCAAGACCGTGATTCACCCCTCCACTTT
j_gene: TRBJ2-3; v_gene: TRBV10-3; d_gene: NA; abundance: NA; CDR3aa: CATRAGMADTQYF; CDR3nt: TGTGCCACCCGGGCCGGCATGGCAGATACGCAGTATTTT
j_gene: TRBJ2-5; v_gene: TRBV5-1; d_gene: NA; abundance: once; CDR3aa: CASSPDRLQETQYF; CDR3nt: TGCGCCAGCAGCCCGGACCGACTCCAAGAGACCCAGTACTTC
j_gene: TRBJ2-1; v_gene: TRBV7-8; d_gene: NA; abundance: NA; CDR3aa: CASSLVQGETYNEQFF; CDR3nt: TGTGCCAGCAGCTTAGTACAGGGAGAAACCTACAATGAGCAGTTCTTC
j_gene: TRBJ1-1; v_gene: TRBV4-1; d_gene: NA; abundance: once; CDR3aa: CASSQAPGLGGNTEAFF; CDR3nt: TGCGCCAGCAGCCAAGCCCCGGGGCTCGGGGGGAACACTGAAGCTTTCTTT
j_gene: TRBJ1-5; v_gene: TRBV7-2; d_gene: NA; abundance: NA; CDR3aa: CASSPYIGQPQHF; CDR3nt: TGTGCCAGCAGCCCGTATATTGGTCAGCCCCAGCATTTT
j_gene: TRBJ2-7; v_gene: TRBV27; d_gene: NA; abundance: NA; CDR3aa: CASSYSWGARTYEQYF; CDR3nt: TGTGCCAGCAGTTACTCGTGGGGGGCCCGAACCTACGAGCAGTACTTC
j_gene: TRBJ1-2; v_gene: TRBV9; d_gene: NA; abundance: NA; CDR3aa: CASSVGGDGYTF; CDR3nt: TGTGCCAGCAGCGTAGGGGGGGATGGCTACACCTTC
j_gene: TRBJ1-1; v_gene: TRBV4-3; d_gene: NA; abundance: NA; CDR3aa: CASSHSSSGLTEAFF; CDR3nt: TGCGCCAGCAGCCATTCCTCCTCGGGGTTGACTGAAGCTTTCTTT
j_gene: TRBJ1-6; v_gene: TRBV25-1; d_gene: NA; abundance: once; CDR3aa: CASSAGTTYNSPLHF; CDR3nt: TGTGCCAGCAGTGCCGGGACCACCTATAATTCACCCCTCCACTTT
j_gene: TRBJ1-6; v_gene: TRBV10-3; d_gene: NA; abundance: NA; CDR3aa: CAISQYREGSPLHF; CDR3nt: TGTGCCATCAGCCAATACAGGGAAGGTTCACCCCTCCACTTT
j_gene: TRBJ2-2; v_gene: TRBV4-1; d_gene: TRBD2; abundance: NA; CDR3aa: CASSQEGGSGELFF; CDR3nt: TGCGCCAGCAGCCAAGAGGGGGGGTCCGGGGAGCTGTTTTTT
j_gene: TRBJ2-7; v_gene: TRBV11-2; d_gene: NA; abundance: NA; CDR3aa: CASSWGAHEQYF; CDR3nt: TGTGCCAGCAGCTGGGGGGCCCACGAGCAGTACTTC
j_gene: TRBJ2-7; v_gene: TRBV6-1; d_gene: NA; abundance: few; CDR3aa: CASSASLSYDSIPIEQYF; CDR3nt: TGTGCCAGCAGTGCGAGTTTGTCGTACGACAGTATCCCCATCGAGCAGTACTTC
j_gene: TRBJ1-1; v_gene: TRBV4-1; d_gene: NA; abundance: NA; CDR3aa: CASSQGHGVWAFF; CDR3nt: TGCGCCAGCAGCCAAGGTCATGGAGTTTGGGCTTTCTTT
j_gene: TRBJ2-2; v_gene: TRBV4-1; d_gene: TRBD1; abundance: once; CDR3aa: CASSPRDRGAGELFF; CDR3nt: TGCGCCAGCAGCCCCCGGGACAGGGGAGCCGGGGAGCTGTTTTTT
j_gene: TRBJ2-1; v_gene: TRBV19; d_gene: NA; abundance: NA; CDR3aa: CASSTGRGNEQFF; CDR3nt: TGTGCCAGTAGTACAGGCAGGGGCAATGAGCAGTTCTTC
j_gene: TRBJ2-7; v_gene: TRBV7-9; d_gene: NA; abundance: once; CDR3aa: CASSFASDMYEQYF; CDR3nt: TGTGCCAGCTCGTTCGCGTCTGATATGTACGAGCAGTACTTC
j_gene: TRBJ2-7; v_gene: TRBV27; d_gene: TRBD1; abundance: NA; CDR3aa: CASSPGTAEQYF; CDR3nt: TGTGCCAGCAGTCCCGGGACAGCCGAGCAGTACTTC
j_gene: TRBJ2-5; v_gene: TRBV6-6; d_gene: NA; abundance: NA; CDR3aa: CASTHGKVATQYF; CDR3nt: TGTGCCAGCACCCACGGAAAGGTGGCGACCCAGTACTTC
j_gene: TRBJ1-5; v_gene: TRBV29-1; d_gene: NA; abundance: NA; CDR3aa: CSVCPGASPQHF; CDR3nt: TGCAGCGTTTGCCCAGGCGCATCGCCCCAGCATTTT
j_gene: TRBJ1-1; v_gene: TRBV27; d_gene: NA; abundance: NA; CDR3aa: CASSLSGEGGAEAFF; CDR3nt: TGTGCCAGCAGTTTATCCGGGGAGGGAGGCGCTGAAGCTTTCTTT
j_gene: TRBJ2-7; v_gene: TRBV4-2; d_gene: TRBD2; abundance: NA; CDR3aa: CASSQLSGLDEQYF; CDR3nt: TGTGCCAGCAGCCAGTTGTCGGGACTAGACGAGCAGTACTTC
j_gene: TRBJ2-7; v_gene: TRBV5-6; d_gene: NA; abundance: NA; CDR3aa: CASSLWGHEQYF; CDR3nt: TGTGCCAGCAGCTTGTGGGGACACGAGCAGTACTTC
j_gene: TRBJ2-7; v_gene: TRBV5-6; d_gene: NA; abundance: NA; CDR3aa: CASSLSGWRDEQYF; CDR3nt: TGTGCCAGCAGCTTGAGCGGGTGGAGGGACGAGCAGTACTTC
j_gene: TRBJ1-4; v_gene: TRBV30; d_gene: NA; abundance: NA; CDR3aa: CAWSGGDATNEKLFF; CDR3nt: TGTGCCTGGAGCGGGGGGGATGCAACTAATGAAAAACTGTTTTTT
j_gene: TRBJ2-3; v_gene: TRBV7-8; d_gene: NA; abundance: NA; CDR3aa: CASSLRVPPDTQYF; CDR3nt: TGTGCCAGCAGCCTTCGGGTGCCCCCAGATACGCAGTATTTT
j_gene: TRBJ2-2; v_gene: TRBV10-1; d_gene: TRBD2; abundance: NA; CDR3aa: CASSEPGTSGGDGTGELFF; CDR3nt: TGCGCCAGCAGTGAGCCGGGGACTAGCGGGGGGGATGGCACCGGGGAGCTGTTTTTT
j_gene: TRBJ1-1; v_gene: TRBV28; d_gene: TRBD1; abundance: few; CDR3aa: CASSPAGGVNTEAFF; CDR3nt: TGTGCCAGCAGTCCGGCAGGGGGGGTGAACACTGAAGCTTTCTTT
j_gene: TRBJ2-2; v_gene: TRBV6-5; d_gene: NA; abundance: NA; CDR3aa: CASSYAEGGELFF; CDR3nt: TGTGCCAGCAGTTATGCGGAGGGCGGGGAGCTGTTTTTT
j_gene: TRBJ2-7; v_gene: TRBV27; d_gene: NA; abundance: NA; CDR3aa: CASSPRQGLLSYEQYF; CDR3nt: TGTGCCAGCAGTCCACGGCAGGGCTTACTTTCCTACGAGCAGTACTTC
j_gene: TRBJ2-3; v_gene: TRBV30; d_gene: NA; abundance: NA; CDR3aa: CAWRGLGGGSFPTDTQYF; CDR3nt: TGTGCCTGGAGAGGTCTAGGCGGGGGCTCCTTTCCCACAGATACGCAGTATTTT
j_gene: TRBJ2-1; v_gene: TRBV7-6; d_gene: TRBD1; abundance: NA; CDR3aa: CASSFRGLQSYNEQFF; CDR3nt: TGTGCCAGCAGCTTTAGGGGGCTACAGTCCTACAATGAGCAGTTCTTC
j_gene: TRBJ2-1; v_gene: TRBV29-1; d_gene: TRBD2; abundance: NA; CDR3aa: CSVGPVAGAYNEQFF; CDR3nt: TGCAGCGTTGGACCCGTAGCGGGAGCTTACAATGAGCAGTTCTTC
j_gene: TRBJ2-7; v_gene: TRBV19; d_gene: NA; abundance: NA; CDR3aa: CASSPGPSSYEQYF; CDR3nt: TGTGCCAGTAGTCCGGGCCCCAGCTCCTACGAGCAGTACTTC
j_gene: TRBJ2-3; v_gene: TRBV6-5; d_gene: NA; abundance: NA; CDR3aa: CASSYSLRGGADTQYF; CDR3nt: TGTGCCAGCAGTTACTCCTTGCGGGGTGGCGCAGATACGCAGTATTTT
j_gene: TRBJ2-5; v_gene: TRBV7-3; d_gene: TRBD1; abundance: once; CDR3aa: CASSFTGGRGETQYF; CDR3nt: TGTGCCAGCAGCTTCACAGGGGGCCGAGGAGAGACCCAGTACTTC
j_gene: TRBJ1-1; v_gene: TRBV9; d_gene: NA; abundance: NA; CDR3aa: CATAENGNTEAFF; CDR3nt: TGTGCCACAGCAGAGAACGGGAACACTGAAGCTTTCTTT
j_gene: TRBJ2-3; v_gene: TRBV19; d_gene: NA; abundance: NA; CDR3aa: CASSMGPHRAGNTDTQYF; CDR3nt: TGTGCCAGTAGTATGGGGCCCCACAGGGCTGGGAACACAGATACGCAGTATTTT
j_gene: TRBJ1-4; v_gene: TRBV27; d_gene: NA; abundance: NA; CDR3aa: CASSLLGFAGNEKLFF; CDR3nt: TGTGCCAGCAGTTTACTGGGATTTGCTGGTAATGAAAAACTGTTTTTT
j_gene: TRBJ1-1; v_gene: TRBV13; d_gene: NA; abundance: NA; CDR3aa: CASSLVDTEAFF; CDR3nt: TGTGCCAGCAGCTTAGTGGACACTGAAGCTTTCTTT
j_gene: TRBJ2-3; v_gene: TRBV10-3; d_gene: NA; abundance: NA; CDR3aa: CAISESKMRVTGTDTQYF; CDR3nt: TGTGCCATCAGTGAGTCGAAAATGAGGGTAACTGGCACAGATACGCAGTATTTT
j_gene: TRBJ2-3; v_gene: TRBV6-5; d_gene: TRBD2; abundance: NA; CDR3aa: CASSYLTSGGADTQYF; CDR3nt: TGTGCCAGCAGTTACCTGACTAGCGGGGGGGCAGATACGCAGTATTTT
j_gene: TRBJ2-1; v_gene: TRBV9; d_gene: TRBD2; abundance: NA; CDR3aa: CASSLFSGGARDEQFF; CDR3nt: TGTGCCAGCAGCCTCTTCTCCGGGGGGGCGCGCGATGAGCAGTTCTTC
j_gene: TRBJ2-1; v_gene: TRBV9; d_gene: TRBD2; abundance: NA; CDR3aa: CASSVARAGGRYNEQFF; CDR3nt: TGTGCCAGCAGCGTAGCCCGAGCGGGGGGCCGATACAATGAGCAGTTCTTC
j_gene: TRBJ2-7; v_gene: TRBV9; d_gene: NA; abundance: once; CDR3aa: CASSVRETYEQYF; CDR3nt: TGTGCCAGCAGCGTGAGGGAAACCTACGAGCAGTACTTC